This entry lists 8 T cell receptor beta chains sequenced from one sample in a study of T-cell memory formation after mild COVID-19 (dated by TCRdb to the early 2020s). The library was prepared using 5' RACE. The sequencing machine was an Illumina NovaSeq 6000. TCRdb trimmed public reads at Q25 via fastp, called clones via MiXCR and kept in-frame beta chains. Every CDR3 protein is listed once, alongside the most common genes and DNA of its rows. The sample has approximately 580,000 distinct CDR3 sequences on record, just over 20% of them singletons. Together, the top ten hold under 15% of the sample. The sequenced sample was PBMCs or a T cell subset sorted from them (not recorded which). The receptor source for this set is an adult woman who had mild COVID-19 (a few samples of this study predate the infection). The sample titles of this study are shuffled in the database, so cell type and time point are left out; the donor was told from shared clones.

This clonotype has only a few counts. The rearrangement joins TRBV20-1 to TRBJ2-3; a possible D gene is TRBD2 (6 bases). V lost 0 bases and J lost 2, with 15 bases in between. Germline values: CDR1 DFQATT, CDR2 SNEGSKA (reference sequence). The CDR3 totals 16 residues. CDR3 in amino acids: CSARDRGTSYTDTQYF. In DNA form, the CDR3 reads TGCAGTGCTAGAGATCGGGGGACCTCCTACACAGATACGCAGTATTTT.

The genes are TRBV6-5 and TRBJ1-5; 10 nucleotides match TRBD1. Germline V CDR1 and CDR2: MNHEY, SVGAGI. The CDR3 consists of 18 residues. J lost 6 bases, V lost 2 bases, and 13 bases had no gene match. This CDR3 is CASSYAHPGQGSVQPQHF. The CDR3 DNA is TGTGCCAGCAGTTACGCCCATCCGGGACAGGGGTCGGTTCAGCCCCAGCATTTT.

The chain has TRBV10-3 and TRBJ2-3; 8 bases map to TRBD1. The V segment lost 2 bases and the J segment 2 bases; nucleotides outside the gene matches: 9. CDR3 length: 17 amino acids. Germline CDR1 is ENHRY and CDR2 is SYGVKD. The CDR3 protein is CAISESGRTGYTDTQYF. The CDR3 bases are TGTGCCATCAGTGAGAGCGGGCGGACAGGGTACACAGATACGCAGTATTTT.

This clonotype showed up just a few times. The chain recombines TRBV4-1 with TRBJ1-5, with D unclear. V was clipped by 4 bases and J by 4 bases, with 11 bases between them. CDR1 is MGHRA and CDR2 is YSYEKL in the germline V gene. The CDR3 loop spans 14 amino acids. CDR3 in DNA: TGCGCCAGCAGCCCGTACCTACCGAATCAGCCCCAGCATTTT. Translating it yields CASSPYLPNQPQHF.

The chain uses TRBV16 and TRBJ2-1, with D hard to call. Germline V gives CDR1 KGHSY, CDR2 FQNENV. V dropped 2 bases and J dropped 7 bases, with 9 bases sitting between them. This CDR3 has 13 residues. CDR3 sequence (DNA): TGTGCCAGCAGCCAAGTCCGGTCGAATGAGCAGTTCTTC. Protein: CASSQVRSNEQFF.

CDR3 coding DNA: TGTGCCAGCAGCTTAGAGGGGGGAGGGGAAGGCACTGAAGCTTTCTTT. This codes for CASSLEGGGEGTEAFF. The chain is built from TRBV7-9 and TRBJ1-1; D is perhaps TRBD1 (6 bases). CDR3 length: 16 amino acids. V was cut by 1 base and J by 4 bases, with 16 bases left in between. Germline-derived CDR1 and CDR2 are SEHNR and FQNEAQ (reference sequence).

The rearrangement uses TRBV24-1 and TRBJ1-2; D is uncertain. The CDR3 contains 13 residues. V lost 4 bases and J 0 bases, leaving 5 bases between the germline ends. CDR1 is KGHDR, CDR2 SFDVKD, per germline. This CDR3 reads CATSDPTNYGYTF. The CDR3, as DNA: TGTGCCACCAGTGACCCAACTAACTATGGCTACACCTTC.

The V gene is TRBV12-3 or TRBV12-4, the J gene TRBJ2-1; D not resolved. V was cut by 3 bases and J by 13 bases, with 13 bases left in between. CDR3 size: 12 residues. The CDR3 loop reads CASSLVLNKQFF. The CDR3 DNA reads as TGTGCCAGCAGTTTGGTGTTGAACAAACAGTTCTTC.